These 28 T cell receptor beta chains came from one sample sequenced in a study of T cell responses to AZD1222 COVID-19 vaccine. Assay: immunoSEQ multiplex PCR; the TCRdb copy retains only in-frame clones and omits some. The sample comprises about 76,000 clones, about 88% of which are singletons, and more than 4% rests with the top ten. This material consisted of peripheral blood, taken on day 0 of AZD1222 vaccination. The receptors derive from an adult in good health.

This clone has only a few counts. V usage is TRBV11-3 and J usage is TRBJ2-6; D remains unclear. The CDR3 totals 14 residues. Germline CDR1 is SGHNT and CDR2 is YENEEA. V shed 3 bases and J shed 1 base, with 4 bases lying between them. The CDR3, as DNA: TGTGCCAGCAGCTTCCGGTCTGGGGCCAACGTCCTGACTTTC. Encoded protein: CASSFRSGANVLTF.

The chain has TRBV27 and TRBJ2-3; 8 bases fit TRBD1. The germline V gene has CDR1 MNHEY and CDR2 SMNVEV (reference sequence). The CDR3 runs 15 residues. The junction had 8 bases not matched to a gene; V was cut back by 5 bases and J by 4 bases. CDR3 in amino acids: CASSLDRVMADTQYF. The CDR3 nucleotides read TGTGCCAGCAGTCTGGACAGGGTTATGGCAGATACGCAGTATTTT.

This clone was detected only once. The chain has TRBV9 and TRBJ2-3; D ambiguous. V was shortened by 0 bases and J by 3 bases, with 8 bases between the two germline ends. This CDR3 region has 14 residues. Germline lookup yields CDR1 SGDLS and CDR2 YYNGEE. CDR3 coding DNA: TGTGCCAGCAGCGTAGGCTACGGTACAGATACGCAGTATTTT. It yields the protein CASSVGYGTDTQYF. The whole variable domain, remainder taken from reference TRBV9 and TRBJ2-3, is DSGVTQTPKHLITATGQRVTLRCSPRSGDLSVYWYQQSLDQGLQFLIQYYNGEERAKGNILERFSAQQFPDLHSELNLSSLELGDSALYFCASSVGYGTDTQYFGPGTRLTVL.

In this sample, this clone turned up a few times. The genes are TRBV12-5 and TRBJ1-2, with TRBD1 matching 7 bases. Unmatched junction bases numbered 10, after V lost 3 bases and J lost 0 bases. The CDR3 runs to 17 residues. Looked up from germline, CDR1 is LGHNT and CDR2 is FRNRAP. The CDR3 sequence is CASGLGGKGGPNYGYTF. CDR3 DNA sequence: TGTGCTAGTGGTTTAGGGGGGAAAGGGGGCCCTAACTATGGCTACACCTTC.

The J gene is TRBJ2-5, the V gene TRBV7-9; D uncertain. The CDR3 spans 18 residues. The germline V gene has CDR1 SEHNR and CDR2 FQNEAQ (reference sequence). V gave up 1 base and J gave up 1 base, with 19 bases separating them. CDR3 amino acids: CASSLEVRPDRTQETQYF. The DNA of the CDR3 is TGTGCCAGCAGCTTAGAAGTTCGCCCCGACCGTACCCAAGAGACCCAGTACTTC.

J is TRBJ2-2 and V is TRBV5-1; the D is unclear. The CDR3 is 13 residues long. With 3 bases removed from V and 6 bases from J, the gap between germline ends came to 9 bases. Germline V lookup: CDR1 SGHRS, CDR2 YFSETQ. The CDR3 region has the DNA TGCGCCAGCAGCTCACTGGGTGCCGGGGAGCTGTTTTTT. It translates to CASSSLGAGELFF.

The genes are TRBV6-1 and TRBJ1-6; 12 bases fit TRBD1. The CDR3 is 16 amino acids. The trim removed 4 bases at V and 10 bases at J, leaving 8 bases unmatched. Germline V lookup: CDR1 MNHNS, CDR2 SASEGT. Here the CDR3 reads CASSVAGTGGRSPLHF. The CDR3 coding sequence is TGTGCCAGCAGTGTCGCCGGGACAGGGGGCCGGTCACCCCTCCACTTT.

This rearrangement joins TRBV21-1 to TRBJ2-7; the tabulated D call, TRBD2, remains unverified against the DNA. TRBV21-1 is classified as a pseudogene. This CDR3 is built from 17 residues. The CDR3 here is CASSKGYSGEGPYEQYF. CDR3 sequence (DNA): TGTGCCAGCAGCAAAGGATACTCGGGGGAGGGCCCCTACGAGCAGTACTTC.

The J gene is TRBJ2-2, the V gene TRBV15; 8 bases map to TRBD1. Germline-derived CDR1 and CDR2 are LNHNV and YYDKDF (reference sequence). The J segment lost 3 bases and the V segment lost 0 bases, leaving 0 bases of the junction unmatched. This CDR3 contains 15 residues. CDR3 amino acids: CATSRDRGHTGELFF. In DNA form, the CDR3 reads TGTGCCACCAGCAGAGACAGGGGGCACACCGGGGAGCTGTTTTTT.

This clone was recorded only once. This sequence joins TRBV4-2 and TRBJ2-5; no clear D. Trimming shortened V by 1 base and J by 1 base, and 28 bases separated the two germline ends. The germline V gene encodes CDR1 LGHNA and CDR2 YNFKEQ. CDR3 length: 21 amino acids. Here the CDR3 DNA reads TGTGCCAGCAGCCAAGTCCGATCCTCAGGAGCGTGGCACACCTTCCAAGAGACCCAGTACTTC. Translating it yields CASSQVRSSGAWHTFQETQYF.

CDR3 DNA: TGTGCCACCAGCAGAGGGGACAGGTACTCTGGAAACACCATATATTTT. Protein sequence: CATSRGDRYSGNTIYF. The chain is built from TRBV15 and TRBJ1-3, with 8 bases lining up with TRBD1. This CDR3 has 16 residues. Germline V CDR1 and CDR2: LNHNV, YYDKDF (reference sequence). The ends lost 1 base at V and 0 bases at J; junction bases unmatched: 2.

The J gene is TRBJ2-3, the V gene TRBV24-1, with D possibly TRBD1 on 6 matching bases. Deletions cut 7 bases from V and 4 bases from J, with 11 bases between. Germline CDR1 reads KGHDR; CDR2 reads SFDVKD. The CDR3 runs to 13 residues. The CDR3, as DNA: TGTGCCACCAGACAGGGTTTATCAGATACGCAGTATTTT. Translating it yields CATRQGLSDTQYF.

The V call is TRBV27, the J call TRBJ1-1; D uncertain. The CDR3 extends over 17 amino acids. Germline values: CDR1 MNHEY, CDR2 SMNVEV (reference sequence). Trimming took 3 bases from V and 4 from J, leaving 21 bases between them. CDR3 bases: TGTGCCAGCAGTTTCCGACTGAACACTGAAGCTCTCACTGAAGCTTTCTTT. Translation gives CASSFRLNTEALTEAFF.

This chain links TRBV3-1 (or the pseudogene TRBV3-2) with TRBJ2-2, with TRBD1 identical over 9 bases. This CDR3 is 15 amino acids long. V lost 3 bases, J lost 6 bases, and 5 bases stayed unmatched. Germline CDR1 reads LGHDT; CDR2 reads YNNKEL (reference sequence). CDR3 sequence: CASSHGQGLPGELFF. CDR3 DNA: TGTGCCAGCAGCCACGGACAGGGGCTCCCCGGGGAGCTGTTTTTT.

The rearrangement joins TRBV9 to TRBJ1-2; D gene uncertain. V lost 4 bases to trimming and J lost 4 bases, with 14 bases between them. Germline loops: CDR1 SGDLS, CDR2 YYNGEE. This CDR3 is built from 14 residues. CDR3 DNA: TGTGCCAGCAGCCCCCCGACGGACCTCTATGGCTACACCTTC. It translates to CASSPPTDLYGYTF. The entire variable domain, with the rest obtained from reference TRBV9 and TRBJ1-2, is as follows: DSGVTQTPKHLITATGQRVTLRCSPRSGDLSVYWYQQSLDQGLQFLIQYYNGEERAKGNILERFSAQQFPDLHSELNLSSLELGDSALYFCASSPPTDLYGYTFGSGTRLTVV.

This chain uses TRBV5-6 with TRBJ1-4; D not resolved. Trimming took off 1 base at V and 4 bases at J, with 11 bases between the two ends. This CDR3 comprises 15 residues. Germline V gene lookup returns CDR1 SGHDT and CDR2 YYEEEE. The DNA for the CDR3 is TGTGCCAGCAGCTTGCGGGCAGAGGTTAATGAAAAACTGTTTTTT. Amino acid sequence: CASSLRAEVNEKLFF.

V and J are TRBV4-1 and TRBJ1-3; TRBD1 agrees at 7 bases. The V segment lost 3 bases and the J segment 7 bases; nucleotides outside the gene matches: 6. Germline lookup yields CDR1 MGHRA and CDR2 YSYEKL. The CDR3 extends over 14 amino acids. The CDR3 sequence: CASSQPGQRNTIYF. The CDR3 DNA follows: TGCGCCAGCAGCCAGCCGGGACAGCGGAACACCATATATTTT.

This clone was detected only once. The V gene is TRBV2, the J gene TRBJ1-6, with TRBD1 matching over 10 bases. Germline CDR1 SNHLY, CDR2 FYNNEI. This CDR3 comprises 15 residues. V dropped 6 bases and J dropped 4; count of bases not matched to a gene: 3. Here the CDR3 reads CASRGQGSYNSPLHF. The CDR3 DNA sequence: TGTGCCAGCAGGGGACAGGGGTCGTATAATTCACCCCTCCACTTT.

This clone was counted only a few times. V gene TRBV5-1 combines with J gene TRBJ2-2; a possible D gene is TRBD1 (6 bases). Trimming pared 2 bases from V and 4 bases from J, leaving 12 bases between. The CDR3 sequence is 15 residues long. Germline-derived CDR1 and CDR2 are SGHRS and YFSETQ. CDR3 DNA: TGCGCCAGCAGCTTCAGACAGGACGCCACCGGGGAGCTGTTTTTT. Protein: CASSFRQDATGELFF. The full variable domain, in which reference TRBV5-1 and TRBJ2-2 provide the parts outside the CDR3, is KAGVTQTPRYLIKTRGQQVTLSCSPISGHRSVSWYQQTPGQGLQFLFEYFSETQRNKGNFPGRFSGRQFSNSRSEMNVSTLELGDSALYLCASSFRQDATGELFFGEGSRLTVL.

This sequence joins TRBV4-3 and TRBJ1-2; D possibly corresponds to TRBD1 (5 bases). V shed 4 bases and J shed 7 bases, with 13 bases lying between them. CDR3 size: 13 residues. The germline V gene has CDR1 LGHNA and CDR2 YSLEER. The CDR3 nucleotides read TGCGCCAGCAGCCCGATAGGGACTGCTGGCTACACCTTC. Translation: CASSPIGTAGYTF.

The CDR3, as DNA: TGTGCCAGCAGTTACCTGGAGAACACTGAAGCTTTCTTT. Translating it yields CASSYLENTEAFF. The chain combines TRBV6-5 with TRBJ1-1; D remains ambiguous. CDR3 size: 13 residues. The V gene's germline CDR1 is MNHEY and CDR2 SVGAGI. Trimming shortened V by 2 bases and J by 1 base, and 5 bases separated the two germline ends.

The rearrangement joins TRBV11-2 to TRBJ2-5; D remains ambiguous. Germline CDR1 is SGHAT and CDR2 is FQNNGV. The CDR3 loop spans 12 amino acids. Between the trimmed V and J ends, which lost 3 bases and 4 bases, there was a span of 6 bases. The CDR3 sequence: CASSLPGETQYF. CDR3 DNA sequence: TGTGCCAGCAGCTTGCCGGGAGAGACCCAGTACTTC.

This sequence joins TRBV6-9 and TRBJ2-2, with 11 nucleotides matching TRBD2. The CDR3 sequence is 16 residues long. CDR1 and CDR2 (germline): MNHGY, SVAAGI. Losses at the gene ends were 7 bases for V and 0 bases for J; bases not matched to a gene: 4. DNA of the CDR3: TGTGCCAGCAAGACTAGCGGGATTGCGAACACCGGGGAGCTGTTTTTT. This gives the protein CASKTSGIANTGELFF.

The V and J genes are TRBV5-1 and TRBJ2-2; D not resolved. The CDR3 runs 16 residues. The V gene's germline CDR1 is SGHRS and CDR2 YFSETQ. Trimming shortened V by 4 bases and J by 1 base, and 14 bases separated the two germline ends. CDR3 nucleotides: TGCGCCAGCAGCCCGGTCGGCTCCATGAACACCGGGGAGCTGTTTTTT. Translating gives CASSPVGSMNTGELFF.

This clone is a singleton in its sample. The rearrangement joins TRBV7-9 to TRBJ1-1; D call uncertain. The germline V and J ends were trimmed by 5 bases and 0 bases, with 13 bases remaining between them. This CDR3 spans 15 amino acids. The germline CDR1 and CDR2 sequences are SEHNR and FQNEAQ (reference sequence). The CDR3 nucleotides are TGTGCCAGCAGCGCACCACAGCATCTGAACACTGAAGCTTTCTTT. It codes for CASSAPQHLNTEAFF.

The chain uses TRBV5-6 and TRBJ2-5; TRBD1 aligns across 9 bases. The germline V gene has CDR1 SGHDT and CDR2 YYEEEE. The length of the CDR3 is 14 residues. Trimming removed 3 bases from V and 6 bases from J; junction bases left unmatched: 6. CDR3: CASSSGQGGKTQYF. The DNA for the CDR3 is TGTGCCAGCAGCTCGGGACAGGGAGGAAAGACCCAGTACTTC.

The gene calls are TRBV21-1 and TRBJ1-2. TRBV21-1 is a known pseudogene. The CDR3 is 14 amino acids. The CDR3 sequence is CASSRGRGFAGYTF. The DNA of the CDR3 is TGTGCCAGCAGCAGGGGGAGGGGTTTTGCTGGCTACACCTTC.

The J gene is TRBJ1-2, the V gene TRBV14; D call uncertain. Deletions cut 4 bases from V and 4 bases from J, with 10 bases between. The germline gives CDR1 SGHDN, CDR2 FVKESK. The CDR3 consists of 13 residues. CDR3 amino acids: CASSLNPPYGYTF. The CDR3 coding sequence is TGTGCCAGCAGCCTAAACCCTCCCTATGGCTACACCTTC.